This T cell receptor (beta chain) was recorded in a study of shared T cell receptors in the human thymus. Here immunoSEQ multiplex PCR was the method, and the copy in TCRdb shows in-frame clones only, minus some. The sample lists about 710,000 clones; around 87% were seen once. In germline, CDR1 is SGHTA, CDR2 FQGTGA. There are 13 residues in the CDR3. The V segment lost 5 bases and the J segment 4 bases; nucleotides outside the gene matches: 4. This clone was observed a single time. These data were also filed under a second study, of human thymus T cells. Turning to that study: Infants, healthy and Finnish, who were having corrective surgery for congenital heart defects served as donors. Resections that were taken during corrective heart surgery supplied the thymus tissue. Related work showed strongly overlapping thymic repertoires across unrelated individuals.

The V and J genes are TRBV7-3 and TRBJ2-5, with 7 bases aligning to TRBD2. The sequence came from a boy less than two years old with a congenital heart defect. Sample: thymocytes. CDR3 protein: CASSQKRGETQYF. DNA of the CDR3: TGTGCCAGCAGCCAGAAGCGGGGAGAGACCCAGTACTTC.